These T cell receptor beta chains were read from a single sample in a study of blood T cells in healthy people across ages. TCRdb called the 5' RACE reads again in MiXCR, with one record for every CDR3 protein. The sample holds 450,000 to 650,000 distinct CDR3 sequences, around 24% seen once. This sample also appeared in a second study, on T cells of mothers and their children.

Sequences were obtained from blood. Every receptor here comes from a boy younger than 18 in good health. The CDR3 runs from the conserved cysteine through the conserved F or W. A D gene is named only where the DNA matches it firmly. Rows give clone size only sometimes, using once, few, many, or a class for an expanded clone.

v_gene	d_gene	j_gene	abundance	CDR3nt	CDR3aa
TRBV14	TRBD1	TRBJ2-4	.	TGTGCCAGCAGCCAGGGCGACAGGGTTCGGGCCAAAAACATTCAGTACTTC	CASSQGDRVRAKNIQYF
TRBV7-9	.	TRBJ1-2	.	TGTGCCAGCAGCAGGGAGGGAACCTCTAACTATGGCTACACCTTC	CASSREGTSNYGYTF
TRBV7-2	TRBD2	TRBJ2-7	.	TGTGCCAGCAGCTCAAGGACTAGTGGGAAAACCTACGAGCAGTACTTC	CASSSRTSGKTYEQYF
TRBV4-1	TRBD2	TRBJ2-3	.	TGCGCCAGCAGCCAAGATGGAGCGGGGGGGTTCAGAGATACGCAGTATTTT	CASSQDGAGGFRDTQYF
TRBV12-3/TRBV12-4	TRBD1	TRBJ1-5	few	TGTGCCAGCAGACTAAACAGGGGTGGCAATCAGCCCCAGCATTTT	CASRLNRGGNQPQHF
TRBV15	TRBD2	TRBJ2-7	few	TGTGCCACCAGCAGAGATCTGGGACTAGCGGGGGAGCGACGGTTC	CATSRDLGLAGERRF
TRBV28	.	TRBJ2-1	few	TGTGCCAGCACCCGGGGGTCCTACAATGAGCAGTTCTTC	CASTRGSYNEQFF
TRBV9	TRBD1	TRBJ2-1	few	TGTGCCAGCAGCGGGGGGGGACAGGGACACAATGAGCAGTTCTTC	CASSGGGQGHNEQFF
TRBV10-3	.	TRBJ2-5	.	TGTGCCACCCTCTTTCTGGAGACCCGGTACTTC	CATLFLETRYF
TRBV7-9	.	TRBJ2-3	.	TGCGCCAGCAGCTTAGGTCAGAAGAGCACAGATACGCAGTATTTT	CASSLGQKSTDTQYF
TRBV29-1	.	TRBJ2-7	few	TGCAGCGTTGAAGATCGTCTGGAGAAGGAGCAGTACTTC	CSVEDRLEKEQYF
TRBV28	TRBD2	TRBJ2-7	few	TGTGCCAGCAGTTTATGGCGGGGGGACCGCTACGAGCAGTACTTC	CASSLWRGDRYEQYF
TRBV19	.	TRBJ2-7	.	TGTGCCAGTAGTCTACGGTACTACCAAAACTCCTACGAGCAGTACTTC	CASSLRYYQNSYEQYF
TRBV27	.	TRBJ2-7	many	TGTGCCAGCAACGGTCCCTACGAGCAGTACTTC	CASNGPYEQYF
TRBV27	.	TRBJ2-5	.	TGTGCCAGCAGCCTACTTGACGGGCATGGGGAGACCCAGTACTTC	CASSLLDGHGETQYF
TRBV29-1	.	TRBJ1-2	many	TGCAGCGTTGAAAATAGCCTTAACTATGGCTACACCTTC	CSVENSLNYGYTF
TRBV7-8	TRBD2	TRBJ2-1	few	TGTGCCAGCAGCTTCGGGACTAGGAACAATGAGCAGTTCTTC	CASSFGTRNNEQFF
TRBV29-1	TRBD2	TRBJ2-1	.	TGCAGCTCGATGGCGGGAGGGCTAACCTACAATGAGCAGTTCTTC	CSSMAGGLTYNEQFF
TRBV6-2/TRBV6-3	TRBD2	TRBJ2-1	few	TGTGCCTGCAGTTACAGGCCTAGCGGGGGTTATGAGCAGTTCTTC	CACSYRPSGGYEQFF
TRBV3-1	TRBD1	TRBJ1-1	few	TGTGCCAGCGCATACAGGGGGGGCACTGAAGCTTTCTTT	CASAYRGGTEAFF
TRBV20-1	TRBD1	TRBJ2-2	few	TGCAGTGCTCCGGGACAGGCGAACACCGGGGAGCTGTTTTTT	CSAPGQANTGELFF
TRBV20-1	TRBD2	TRBJ2-3	.	TGCAGTGTGGCTAGCGGGGAAGCAGATACGCAGTATTTT	CSVASGEADTQYF
TRBV4-3	.	TRBJ2-1	few	TGCGCCAGCAGCCAACAAAGAGGGGGAGGTTACAATGAGCAGTTCTTC	CASSQQRGGGYNEQFF
TRBV30	.	TRBJ1-2	few	TGTGCCTGGAGTGCCCGACAGTATGGCTACACCTTC	CAWSARQYGYTF
TRBV9	TRBD1	TRBJ1-2	.	TGTGCCAGCAGCCCCGGGACAGGGATTTTCTATGGCTACACCTTC	CASSPGTGIFYGYTF
TRBV6-1	TRBD2	TRBJ2-7	.	TGTGCCAGCAGTGAAGCGCTTGAGCGGGAGCTAGCCTACGAGCAGTACTTC	CASSEALERELAYEQYF